These T cell receptor beta chains were read from a single sample in a study of vaccination and CD4 T cells after COVID-19. TCRdb re-called the PCR reads through MiXCR, storing one row per CDR3 protein. The repertoire holds 7,900 or so distinct CDR3 sequences, with less than 80% as singletons. For these TCRs, the target antigens are not known. The specimen comprised cultured CD4+ T cells from blood, sampled after SARS-CoV-2 vaccination. Every receptor here comes from a human donor with COVID-19. CDR3s include the opening cysteine and the closing phenylalanine or tryptophan. A D gene is named only where the DNA matches it firmly. Size tells how often a clone was seen (once, few, many) or the class of an expanded clone, and some rows leave it out.

size: .; V: TRBV24-1; D: .; J: TRBJ1-5; CDR3: CATSDVTGRGNNQPQHF; DNA: TGTGCCACCAGTGATGTAACCGGGAGAGGTAATAATCAGCCCCAGCATTTT
size: .; V: TRBV7-2; D: .; J: TRBJ2-2; CDR3: CAETSPANTGELFF; DNA: TGTGCCGAAACGTCCCCCGCGAACACCGGGGAGCTGTTTTTT
size: .; V: TRBV20-1; D: TRBD1; J: TRBJ2-5; CDR3: CSASTGEETQYF; DNA: TGCAGTGCTAGCACAGGGGAGGAGACCCAGTACTTC
size: .; V: TRBV11-2; D: .; J: TRBJ1-6; CDR3: CASTPLRGRNSPLHF; DNA: TGTGCCAGCACCCCTCTGCGGGGCCGGAATTCACCCCTCCACTTT
size: .; V: TRBV27; D: .; J: TRBJ2-7; CDR3: CASRIGGATYEQYF; DNA: TGTGCCAGCAGGATAGGGGGTGCTACCTACGAGCAGTACTTC
size: .; V: TRBV19; D: TRBD1; J: TRBJ2-2; CDR3: CASRTGGTTGELFF; DNA: TGTGCCAGTAGGACAGGGGGCACCACCGGGGAGCTGTTTTTT
size: .; V: TRBV7-2; D: TRBD1; J: TRBJ2-7; CDR3: CASSLALRDRGLSEQYF; DNA: TGTGCCAGCAGCTTGGCTTTAAGGGACAGGGGGCTGAGCGAGCAGTACTTC
size: .; V: TRBV24-1; D: TRBD1; J: TRBJ2-7; CDR3: CATSDATGGYEQYF; DNA: TGTGCCACCAGTGATGCGACAGGGGGCTACGAGCAGTACTTC
size: .; V: TRBV20-1; D: .; J: TRBJ1-6; CDR3: CSAAPTADSPLHF; DNA: TGCAGTGCCGCTCCAACAGCTGATTCACCCCTCCACTTT
size: .; V: TRBV7-2; D: TRBD1; J: TRBJ1-2; CDR3: CASSLAGFNRGGYTF; DNA: TGTGCCAGCAGCTTAGCAGGATTCAACAGGGGCGGCTACACCTTC
size: .; V: TRBV7-8; D: .; J: TRBJ1-1; CDR3: CASSLGRPTEAFF; DNA: TGTGCCAGCAGCTTAGGACGCCCTACCGAAGCTTTCTTT
size: few; V: TRBV6-1; D: .; J: TRBJ2-2; CDR3: CASYPGQGFISGELFF; DNA: TGTGCCAGCTATCCGGGGCAGGGGTTCATCTCCGGGGAGCTGTTTTTT
size: .; V: TRBV30; D: TRBD2; J: TRBJ2-1; CDR3: CAWSLGTSAYF; DNA: TGTGCCTGGAGCCTGGGGACTAGCGCCTATTTC
size: .; V: TRBV2; D: TRBD2; J: TRBJ2-2; CDR3: CASSTSGGLTGELFF; DNA: TGTGCCAGCAGTACTAGCGGGGGGTTAACCGGGGAGCTGTTTTTT
size: .; V: TRBV6-1; D: .; J: TRBJ2-5; CDR3: CASREPGVETQYF; DNA: TGTGCCAGCCGAGAACCCGGTGTTGAGACCCAGTACTTC
size: .; V: TRBV7-9; D: .; J: TRBJ2-5; CDR3: CASSFSWGQETQYF; DNA: TGTGCCAGCAGCTTCTCCTGGGGTCAAGAGACCCAGTACTTC
size: .; V: TRBV15; D: TRBD1; J: TRBJ2-3; CDR3: CATSTEGQGVGNTQYF; DNA: TGTGCCACCAGCACTGAAGGGCAGGGGGTGGGGAATACGCAGTATTTT
size: .; V: TRBV20-1; D: TRBD2; J: TRBJ2-3; CDR3: CSTTRDLAGDTQYF; DNA: TGCAGTACCACAAGGGATCTAGCGGGGGATACGCAGTATTTT
size: .; V: TRBV25-1; D: TRBD1; J: TRBJ2-7; CDR3: CASSEHRGYEQYF; DNA: TGTGCCAGCAGTGAGCACAGGGGTTACGAGCAGTACTTC
size: large; V: TRBV6-5; D: TRBD1; J: TRBJ1-2; CDR3: CASSYGQGRHTNYGYTF; DNA: TGTGCCAGCAGTTACGGACAGGGCCGACATACTAACTATGGCTACACCTTC
size: few; V: TRBV4-3; D: .; J: TRBJ1-4; CDR3: CASSQDPRGVGEKLFF; DNA: TGCGCCAGCAGCCAAGATCCGCGGGGGGTCGGAGAAAAACTGTTTTTT
size: .; V: TRBV4-2; D: .; J: TRBJ1-2; CDR3: CASSQGGEGRSANYGYTF; DNA: TGTGCCAGCAGCCAAGGTGGGGAGGGACGGTCTGCTAACTATGGCTACACCTTC
size: medium-sized; V: TRBV6-1; D: TRBD2; J: TRBJ2-1; CDR3: CASSRDPTHPSGF; DNA: TGTGCCAGCAGTCGCGACCCAACCCATCCTAGCGGCTTC
size: .; V: TRBV20-1; D: .; J: TRBJ2-2; CDR3: CSVSRGGTGELFF; DNA: TGCAGCGTCTCCCGTGGGGGGACCGGGGAGCTGTTTTTT
size: .; V: TRBV24-1; D: .; J: TRBJ2-5; CDR3: CATSDFGDETQYF; DNA: TGTGCCACCAGTGATTTTGGGGATGAGACCCAGTACTTC
size: few; V: TRBV19; D: .; J: TRBJ1-6; CDR3: CASTAIQGGNSPLHF; DNA: TGTGCCAGTACCGCCATACAGGGAGGTAATTCACCCCTCCACTTT
size: few; V: TRBV6-1; D: TRBD1; J: TRBJ2-7; CDR3: CASREPGQGAYEQYF; DNA: TGTGCCAGCAGGGAACCGGGACAGGGGGCATACGAGCAGTACTTC
size: few; V: TRBV18; D: .; J: TRBJ1-6; CDR3: CASSPLGNNSPLHF; DNA: TGTGCCAGCTCACCATTGGGAAATAATTCACCCCTCCACTTT
size: once; V: TRBV7-8; D: .; J: TRBJ2-3; CDR3: CASSLNRGTDTQYF; DNA: TGTGCCAGCAGCTTAAACCGTGGCACAGATACGCAGTATTTT
size: .; V: TRBV18; D: .; J: TRBJ1-6; CDR3: CASSPDRSSYNSPLHF; DNA: TGTGCCAGCTCACCAGACAGAAGCTCCTATAATTCACCCCTCCACTTT
size: once; V: TRBV7-9; D: .; J: TRBJ2-7; CDR3: CASSFEGVSYEQYF; DNA: TGTGCCAGCAGCTTCGAGGGGGTAAGCTACGAGCAGTACTTC
size: .; V: TRBV11-3; D: TRBD1; J: TRBJ1-1; CDR3: CASSFPTGANTEAFF; DNA: TGTGCCAGCAGCTTCCCCACAGGGGCGAACACTGAAGCTTTCTTT
size: .; V: TRBV20-1; D: .; J: TRBJ1-2; CDR3: CSAYFPGGLNGYTF; DNA: TGCAGTGCGTATTTCCCCGGGGGCTTAAATGGCTACACCTTC
size: once; V: TRBV5-6; D: TRBD1; J: TRBJ1-1; CDR3: CASSGQGVHTEAFF; DNA: TGTGCCAGCAGCGGACAGGGAGTGCACACTGAGGCTTTCTTT
size: .; V: TRBV24-1; D: TRBD2; J: TRBJ2-5; CDR3: CATSDSRGRQETQYF; DNA: TGTGCCACCAGTGATTCGCGGGGGAGACAAGAGACCCAGTACTTC
size: few; V: TRBV7-2; D: .; J: TRBJ1-2; CDR3: CASTRADSGYGYTF; DNA: TGTGCCAGCACGCGGGCGGACAGTGGCTATGGCTACACCTTC
size: once; V: TRBV11-2; D: .; J: TRBJ1-1; CDR3: CASNIRNTEAFF; DNA: TGTGCCAGCAATATAAGGAACACTGAAGCTTTCTTT
size: .; V: TRBV6-5; D: .; J: TRBJ2-7; CDR3: CASSYARGPYEQYF; DNA: TGTGCCAGCAGTTACGCCAGGGGTCCCTACGAGCAGTACTTC
size: .; V: TRBV27; D: .; J: TRBJ1-2; CDR3: CASSRGAGNYGYTF; DNA: TGTGCCAGCAGTAGGGGGGCCGGGAACTATGGCTACACCTTC
size: .; V: TRBV7-2; D: .; J: TRBJ2-5; CDR3: CASSLTGGQETQYF; DNA: TGTGCCAGCAGCTTAACTGGGGGCCAGGAGACCCAGTACTTC
size: .; V: TRBV6-5; D: .; J: TRBJ2-7; CDR3: CASSYQREQYF; DNA: TGTGCCAGCAGTTACCAGCGGGAGCAGTACTTC
size: .; V: TRBV6-2/TRBV6-3; D: TRBD2; J: TRBJ2-7; CDR3: CASSYSGGSYEQYF; DNA: TGTGCCAGCAGTTATAGCGGGGGCTCCTACGAGCAGTACTTC
size: .; V: TRBV19; D: .; J: TRBJ2-7; CDR3: CASSGGKYEQYF; DNA: TGTGCCAGTAGCGGGGGAAAGTACGAGCAGTACTTC
size: .; V: TRBV6-1; D: TRBD1; J: TRBJ1-2; CDR3: CASTTTGQGAHGYTF; DNA: TGTGCCAGCACGACTACGGGACAGGGGGCGCACGGCTACACCTTC
size: .; V: TRBV20-1; D: .; J: TRBJ2-7; CDR3: CSASYFGSSYEQYF; DNA: TGCAGTGCTAGTTATTTCGGCAGCTCCTACGAGCAGTACTTC
size: .; V: TRBV4-1; D: TRBD1; J: TRBJ1-5; CDR3: CASSLETGGFGQPQHF; DNA: TGCGCCAGCAGCCTCGAGACAGGGGGCTTCGGGCAGCCCCAGCATTTT
size: .; V: TRBV4-2; D: .; J: TRBJ1-4; CDR3: CASSQDRVGEKLFF; DNA: TGTGCCAGCAGCCAAGACAGGGTTGGCGAAAAACTGTTTTTT
size: .; V: TRBV6-2/TRBV6-3; D: .; J: TRBJ2-7; CDR3: CASSRAGSIGLYEQYF; DNA: TGTGCCAGCAGCCGGGCAGGGAGTATAGGCCTCTACGAGCAGTACTTC
size: .; V: TRBV7-9; D: TRBD1; J: TRBJ1-1; CDR3: CASSWDSMNTEAFF; DNA: TGTGCCAGCAGTTGGGACAGCATGAACACTGAAGCTTTCTTT
size: .; V: TRBV6-1; D: .; J: TRBJ2-7; CDR3: CASSEAAKGSYEQYF; DNA: TGTGCCAGCAGTGAAGCGGCGAAGGGCTCCTACGAGCAGTACTTC
size: .; V: TRBV15; D: TRBD2; J: TRBJ2-1; CDR3: CATSSEVASGGASNEQFF; DNA: TGTGCCACCAGCAGCGAAGTTGCTAGCGGGGGGGCGAGTAATGAGCAGTTCTTC
size: .; V: TRBV30; D: .; J: TRBJ1-4; CDR3: CAWSQNEKLFF; DNA: TGTGCCTGGAGTCAGAATGAAAAACTGTTTTTT
size: .; V: TRBV6-5; D: TRBD1; J: TRBJ1-1; CDR3: CASSYPQTGRAFF; DNA: TGTGCCAGCAGTTACCCTCAGACAGGGAGAGCTTTCTTT
size: .; V: TRBV20-1; D: .; J: TRBJ1-1; CDR3: CSAQRDSLNTEAFF; DNA: TGCAGTGCTCAAAGGGACTCATTGAACACTGAAGCTTTCTTT
size: .; V: TRBV10-3; D: TRBD1; J: TRBJ1-1; CDR3: CAISGGQGKSEAFF; DNA: TGTGCCATCAGTGGTGGACAGGGGAAGTCTGAAGCTTTCTTT
size: few; V: TRBV6-5; D: .; J: TRBJ1-2; CDR3: CASSYSSVGVSYGYTF; DNA: TGTGCCAGCAGTTACTCTTCTGTAGGGGTTAGCTATGGCTACACCTTC
size: .; V: TRBV27; D: TRBD2; J: TRBJ2-5; CDR3: CASSKGLVGQETQYF; DNA: TGTGCCAGCAGTAAAGGACTAGTGGGTCAAGAGACCCAGTACTTC